One sample yielded the 13 T cell receptor beta chains listed below, sequenced in a study of T cell changes during pregnancy in multiple sclerosis (dated by TCRdb to the late 2010s). Libraries came from the immunoSEQ multiplex PCR assay. This immuneACCESS table, as held by TCRdb, lists in-frame sequences with V and J called but not all clones. Of the missing ones, under half trace to an unresolved V gene in checked studies; the others have no known cause. This sample is represented by more than 55,000 clones; 90% to 95% of them were singletons. The ten top clones hold under 1.5% of the sample. Sequenced here: peripheral blood, sampled in the second trimester of pregnancy. Receptors originate from a female donor with multiple sclerosis, enrolled in a pregnancy study.

The V call is TRBV6-1, the J call TRBJ1-4; 8 bases map to TRBD1. Germline V gene sequence: CDR1 MNHNS, CDR2 SASEGT. Trimming took 4 bases from V and 7 from J; bases not matched to a gene: 5. The CDR3 runs to 14 residues. The CDR3 region is CASSVTGVGEKLFF. CDR3 coding DNA: TGTGCCAGCAGTGTGACAGGGGTGGGTGAAAAACTGTTTTTT.

The chain combines TRBV2 with TRBJ2-3, with D possibly being TRBD1 (6 bases). The CDR3 runs 15 residues. With 4 bases removed from V and 0 bases from J, the gap between germline ends came to 11 bases. Germline CDR1 and CDR2: SNHLY and FYNNEI. The CDR3 nucleotides are TGTGCCAGCAGTGTACGACAGGCCAGCACAGATACGCAGTATTTT. Its protein product is CASSVRQASTDTQYF.

This chain joins TRBV5-4 and TRBJ2-3; 9 bases fit TRBD2. CDR1 and CDR2 from the germline V gene are SGHNT and YYREEE (reference sequence). CDR3 length: 16 amino acids. Trimming removed 3 bases from V and 7 bases from J; junction bases left unmatched: 12. The CDR3 DNA sequence: TGTGCCAGCAGCTCCTATAGCGGGAGTGTACCGAATACGCAGTATTTT. This translates into CASSSYSGSVPNTQYF.

The chain employs TRBV11-2 and TRBJ2-7, with 11 bases identical to TRBD2. Looked up from germline, CDR1 is SGHAT and CDR2 is FQNNGV. With 7 bases clipped from V and 7 bases from J, the junction kept 12 bases outside the gene matches. CDR3 length equals 15 residues. CDR3 nucleotides: TGTGCCAGCACCCCCCTAGCGGGAGGACGGGGGGAGCAGTACTTC. Translation gives CASTPLAGGRGEQYF.

The chain recombines TRBV5-1 with TRBJ1-1; the match to TRBD1 covers 9 bases. Germline CDR1 is SGHRS and CDR2 is YFSETQ. The J segment lost 2 bases and the V segment lost 0 bases, leaving 5 bases of the junction unmatched. The CDR3 runs to 16 residues. DNA for the CDR3: TGCGCCAGCAGCTTGGCCTGGACAGGGGACAACACTGAAGCTTTCTTT. Protein product: CASSLAWTGDNTEAFF.

The rearrangement uses TRBV5-1 and TRBJ1-4; perhaps TRBD1 as D (6 bases). Deletions cut 4 bases from V and 10 bases from J, with 20 bases between. Germline loops: CDR1 SGHRS, CDR2 YFSETQ. This CDR3 comprises 15 residues. CDR3 region: CASSDTDGGGGKLFF. In DNA, the CDR3 is TGCGCCAGCAGCGACACTGATGGTGGGGGCGGAAAACTGTTTTTT.

The chain uses TRBV10-1 and TRBJ2-7; the match to TRBD1 covers 7 bases. Germline loops: CDR1 WNHNN, CDR2 SYGVQD (reference sequence). The CDR3 is 14 residues long. The V gene end was trimmed by 3 bases and the J gene end by 7 bases; junction bases not matched to a gene: 9. CDR3: CASSDRQGWGEQYF. CDR3 sequence (DNA): TGCGCCAGCAGTGATCGACAGGGTTGGGGTGAGCAGTACTTC.

The chain links TRBV11-2 to TRBJ1-2, with unresolved D. Per germline, CDR1 SGHAT and CDR2 FQNNGV. Trimming removed 2 bases from V and 7 bases from J, with 14 bases in between. The CDR3 length is 14 residues. The CDR3 here is CASSLNGRSRGYTF. The CDR3 coding sequence is TGTGCCAGCAGCTTAAATGGCAGGTCGCGTGGCTACACCTTC.

The rearrangement joins TRBV4-3 to TRBJ1-2; no definite D call. This CDR3 is 15 amino acids long. Trimming took off 1 base at V and 4 bases at J, with 13 bases between the two ends. In germline, CDR1 is LGHNA, CDR2 YSLEER. In DNA, the CDR3 is TGCGCCAGCAGCCAAGGACTACGTACAGCCTATGGCTACACCTTC. This codes for CASSQGLRTAYGYTF.

The chain couples TRBV19 to TRBJ1-6, with 9 bases aligning to TRBD1. Germline loops: CDR1 LNHDA, CDR2 SQIVND (reference sequence). The CDR3 spans 14 residues. After removal of 6 bases from V and 10 bases from J, the junction contained 7 bases not matched to a gene. The CDR3 is CASSIWTGESPLHF. CDR3 sequence (DNA): TGTGCCAGTAGCATATGGACAGGGGAATCACCCCTCCACTTT.

This chain joins TRBV7-9 and TRBJ2-5; 8 nucleotides match TRBD2. Germline assignment: CDR1 SEHNR and CDR2 FQNEAQ (reference sequence). The CDR3 totals 16 residues. V gave up 5 bases and J gave up 4 bases; unmatched junction bases: 12. As DNA, the CDR3 is TGTGCCAGCAGCCCGTCTGCAGCGGGGGCAAGAGAGACCCAGTACTTC. It specifies CASSPSAAGARETQYF.

The chain is built from TRBV19 and TRBJ2-7; the match to TRBD2 covers 13 bases. This CDR3 has 15 residues. The trim removed 6 bases at V and 5 bases at J, leaving 7 bases unmatched. The V gene's germline CDR1 is LNHDA and CDR2 SQIVND (reference sequence). The CDR3 here is CASSPTSGRSHEQYF. In nucleotides, the CDR3 is TGTGCCAGTAGCCCGACTAGCGGGAGGTCCCACGAGCAGTACTTC.

V and J are TRBV7-2 and TRBJ1-1, with D maybe TRBD1 (6 bases). V lost 1 base and J 1 base, leaving 10 bases between the germline ends. The CDR3 is made up of 15 amino acids. The germline V gene has CDR1 SGHTA and CDR2 FQGNSA. CDR3 region: CASSLVQGKNTEAFF. CDR3 bases: TGTGCCAGCAGCTTAGTCCAGGGGAAGAACACTGAAGCTTTCTTT.